Detailed here is one T cell receptor (beta chain). Its antigen is unknown. This specimen comes from a study of T cell responses to AZD1222 COVID-19 vaccine. On the study more broadly: Second-dose intervals of approximately 4 or approximately 12 weeks were pooled.

Profiled with immunoSEQ multiplex PCR; TCRdb holds only in-frame clones, not every one. The sample contains tens of thousands of clones, over 75% of which appear only once. Study-wide results and limits: Two doses of AZD1222 preceded a rise in Spike-specific TCR breadth and depth. Across spike, vaccine-associated CD4 TCRs were found, dominant at 160-218 and 743-854. Seropositive status at baseline applied to only 5 or 6 AZD1222 recipients.

The V gene end was trimmed by 3 bases and the J gene end by 5 bases; junction bases not matched to a gene: 14. Per the germline V gene, CDR1 is LNHNV and CDR2 is YYDKDF (reference sequence). The CDR3 covers 17 residues. The receptor was derived from an adult in good health. V usage is TRBV15 and J usage is TRBJ2-7, with TRBD2 matching 9 bases. The specimen was peripheral blood, collected on day 0 of AZD1222 vaccination. The CDR3 protein is CATSSIFLAGRSNEQYF. In DNA form, the CDR3 reads TGTGCCACCAGCAGTATTTTTCTAGCGGGAAGGTCTAACGAGCAGTACTTC.